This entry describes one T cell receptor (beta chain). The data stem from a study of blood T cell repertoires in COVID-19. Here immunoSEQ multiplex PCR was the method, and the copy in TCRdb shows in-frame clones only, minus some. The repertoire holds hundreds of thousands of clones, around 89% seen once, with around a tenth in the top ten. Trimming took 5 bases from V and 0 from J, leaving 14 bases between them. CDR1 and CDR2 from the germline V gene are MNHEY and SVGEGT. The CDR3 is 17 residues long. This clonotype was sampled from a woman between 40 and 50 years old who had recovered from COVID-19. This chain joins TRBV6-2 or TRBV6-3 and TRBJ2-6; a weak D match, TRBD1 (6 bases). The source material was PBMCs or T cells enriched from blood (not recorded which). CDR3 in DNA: TGTGCCAGCAGTAAAGGACAGCTACTCTCTGGGGCCAACGTCCTGACTTTC. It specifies CASSKGQLLSGANVLTF.